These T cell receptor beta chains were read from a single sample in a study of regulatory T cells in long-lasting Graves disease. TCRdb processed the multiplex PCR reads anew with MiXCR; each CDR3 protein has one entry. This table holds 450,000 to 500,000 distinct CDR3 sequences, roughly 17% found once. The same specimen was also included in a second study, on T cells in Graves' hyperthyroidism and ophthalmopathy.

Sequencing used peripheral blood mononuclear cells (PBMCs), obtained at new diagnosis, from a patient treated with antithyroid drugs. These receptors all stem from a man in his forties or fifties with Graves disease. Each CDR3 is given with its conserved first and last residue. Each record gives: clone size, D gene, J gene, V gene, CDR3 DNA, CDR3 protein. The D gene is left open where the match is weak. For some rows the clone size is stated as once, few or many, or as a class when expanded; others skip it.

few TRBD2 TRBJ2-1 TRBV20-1 TGCAGTGCTCCGGGGCGGGGGAATGAGCAGTTCTTC CSAPGRGNEQFF
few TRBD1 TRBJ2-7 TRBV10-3 TGTGCCGTACAGGGGTCCCCCTACGAGCAGTACTTC CAVQGSPYEQYF
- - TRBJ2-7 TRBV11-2 TGTGCCAGCAGCTTGTGGGGGGACTCCTACGAGCAGTACTTC CASSLWGDSYEQYF
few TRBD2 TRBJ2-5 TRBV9 TGTGCCAGCAGCGTCGGAATGACTAGCGGGAAACAGACCCAGTACTTC CASSVGMTSGKQTQYF
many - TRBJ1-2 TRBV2 TGTGCCAGCAGTGAAGCGGCGGACTATGGCTACACCTTC CASSEAADYGYTF
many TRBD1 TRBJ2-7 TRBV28 TGTGCCAGCAGTTTATCCCGGACAGGGGGCGTCACGCCACCCTACGAGCAGTACTTC CASSLSRTGGVTPPYEQYF
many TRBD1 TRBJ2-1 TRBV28 TGTGCCAGCCGAAACTTACCTGGGACAGGGAAGAGTACTGACGGTAATGAGCAGTTCTTC CASRNLPGTGKSTDGNEQFF
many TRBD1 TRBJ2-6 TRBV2 TGTGCCAGCCGGGACAGGGCCTCTGGGGCCAACGTCCTGACTTTC CASRDRASGANVLTF
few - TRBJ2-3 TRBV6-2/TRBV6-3 TGTGCCAGCAGTAAAGCGTCGGATACGCAGTATTTT CASSKASDTQYF
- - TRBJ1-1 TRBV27 TGTGCCTCAGGGAGGGGATTGAACACTGAAGCTTTCTTT CASGRGLNTEAFF
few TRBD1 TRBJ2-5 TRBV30 TGTGCCTGGAACATCGCAGGGGGCTGGGAGACCCAGTACTTC CAWNIAGGWETQYF
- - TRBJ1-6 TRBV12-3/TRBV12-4 TGTGCCAGCAGTAACAGGGCCCAGGGTTCACCCCTCCACTTT CASSNRAQGSPLHF
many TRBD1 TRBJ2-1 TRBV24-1 TGTGCCACCAGTGATCAACGGGACAGGGGGGATGGTGAGCAGTTCTTC CATSDQRDRGDGEQFF
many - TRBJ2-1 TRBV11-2 TGTGCCAGCAGCTTAGTGACTAGCTACAATGAGCAGTTCTTC CASSLVTSYNEQFF
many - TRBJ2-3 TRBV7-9 TGTGCCAGCACCCTGAAACCGGGATCTCGCACAGATACGCAGTATTTT CASTLKPGSRTDTQYF
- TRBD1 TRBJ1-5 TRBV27 TGTGCCAGCAGTTTAATCGGGACAGGGGGCAATCAGCCCCAGCATTTT CASSLIGTGGNQPQHF
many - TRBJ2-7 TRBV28 TGTGCCAGCAGTTTTTCTCGTGCTGTCTCCTACGAGCAGTACTTC CASSFSRAVSYEQYF
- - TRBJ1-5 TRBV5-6 TGTGCCAGCAGCTTGGCCATCAGCAATCAGCCCCAGCATTTT CASSLAISNQPQHF
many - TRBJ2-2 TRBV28 TGTGCCAGCACAATACTAGGTGTCGGGGAGCTGTTTTTT CASTILGVGELFF
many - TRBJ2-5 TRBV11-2 TGTGCCAGCAGCTTCGACAACCAAGAGACCCAGTACTTC CASSFDNQETQYF
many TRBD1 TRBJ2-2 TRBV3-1 TGTGCCAGCAGCCTAGGGACAGGGTTTAACGGGGAGCTGTTTTTT CASSLGTGFNGELFF
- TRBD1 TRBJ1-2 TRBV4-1 TGCGCCAGCAGCCGCCGGGACAGGGCTGGCTACACCTTC CASSRRDRAGYTF
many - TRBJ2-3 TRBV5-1 TGCGCCAGCAGCTTGGGACAAACCACAGATACGCAGTATTTT CASSLGQTTDTQYF
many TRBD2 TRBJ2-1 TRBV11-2 TGTGCCAGCAGCCTCTTTAGCGGGAGGGCCATAAATGAGCAGTTCTTC CASSLFSGRAINEQFF
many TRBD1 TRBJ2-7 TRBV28 TGTGCCAGCAGTTTCTCACAGGGGGCGGTCCACGAGCAGTACTTC CASSFSQGAVHEQYF
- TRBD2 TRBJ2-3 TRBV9 TGTGCCAGCAGCGTCGGACTAGCGGCAAGGGGGGATACGCAGTATTTT CASSVGLAARGDTQYF
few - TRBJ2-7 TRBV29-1 TGCAGCGTCCGTTACCTAGGGGGGGCTTACGAGCAGTACTTC CSVRYLGGAYEQYF
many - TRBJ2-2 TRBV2 TGTGCCAGCAGTGTGCTCGGGGGACCCACCGGGGAGCTGTTTTTT CASSVLGGPTGELFF
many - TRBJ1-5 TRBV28 TGTGCCAGCCAGGACCCTAGCAATCAGCCCCAGCATTTT CASQDPSNQPQHF
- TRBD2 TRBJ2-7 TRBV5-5 TGTGCCAGCAGCTACCCGGGACTAGCGGCTTCCTACGAGCAGTACTTC CASSYPGLAASYEQYF
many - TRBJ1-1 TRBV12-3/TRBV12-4 TGTGCCAGCAGTATGGGCCCAGAAGCTTTCTTT CASSMGPEAFF
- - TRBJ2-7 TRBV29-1 TGCAGCGTTGCGTCATATCGGGTAGACGAGCAGTACTTC CSVASYRVDEQYF
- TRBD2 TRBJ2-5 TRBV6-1 TGTGCCAGCAGTCGGGGGGGGGGGGGAACCCAGTACTTC CASSRGGGGTQYF
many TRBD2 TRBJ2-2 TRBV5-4 TGTGCCAGCAGCTTGTGGACTAGAACGAACACCGGGGAGCTGTTTTTT CASSLWTRTNTGELFF
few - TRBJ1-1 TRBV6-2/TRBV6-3 TGTGCCAGCAGTTACTCGGGTGGGGATGCAGCTTTCTTT CASSYSGGDAAFF
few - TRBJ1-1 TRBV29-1 TGCAGCGTTGAAGTTGGGAAGAACACTGAAGCTTTCTTT CSVEVGKNTEAFF
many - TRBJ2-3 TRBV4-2 TGTGCCAGCAGCCAAGTTGCGGTGGCGACAGATACGCAGTATTTT CASSQVAVATDTQYF
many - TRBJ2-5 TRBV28 TGTGCCAGCAGCACCGCCTTAGGAGCCCAGTACTTC CASSTALGAQYF
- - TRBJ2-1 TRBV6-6 TGTGCCAGCAGTTACTCGAGCCTAGCCCTCAATGAGCAGTTCTTC CASSYSSLALNEQFF
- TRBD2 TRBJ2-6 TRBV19 TGTGCCAGTAGTCGACTAGCGGCCCAAAGAACTGGGGCCAACGTCCTGACTTTC CASSRLAAQRTGANVLTF
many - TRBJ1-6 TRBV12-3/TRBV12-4 TGTGCCAGCAGTCCATCAGGGAATGGGGATTCACCCCTCCACTTT CASSPSGNGDSPLHF
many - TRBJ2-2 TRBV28 TGTGCCAGCTCCAAGGCTAGGGTAGGGGCGGTCACCGGGGAGCTGTTTTTT CASSKARVGAVTGELFF
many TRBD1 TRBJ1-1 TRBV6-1 TGTGCCAGCAAAGAGACAGGGCTCTCTGAAGCTTTCTTT CASKETGLSEAFF
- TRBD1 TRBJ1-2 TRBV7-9 TGTGCCAGCAGCCAAAAGGCCTCAGGGGGGTATGGCTACACCTTC CASSQKASGGYGYTF
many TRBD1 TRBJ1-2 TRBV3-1 TGTGCCAGCAGCCCCACGGACAGGCCCTTCTATGGCTACACCTTC CASSPTDRPFYGYTF
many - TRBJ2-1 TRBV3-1 TGTGCCAGCAGCCAAAGGCGGGCACCTGAGTTCTTC CASSQRRAPEFF
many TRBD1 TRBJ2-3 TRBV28 TGTGCCAGCAGACGGCGGACAGGGGGTAGCACAGATACGCAGTATTTT CASRRRTGGSTDTQYF
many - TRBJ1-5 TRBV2 TGTGCCAGCAGTGTCTCCGGGGGTAGCAATCAGCCCCAGCATTTT CASSVSGGSNQPQHF
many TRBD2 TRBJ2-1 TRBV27 TGTGCCAGCAGTTTTAGCGGGAGTCTGGGAAATGAGCAGTTCTTC CASSFSGSLGNEQFF
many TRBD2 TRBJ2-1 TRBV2 TGTGCCAGCAGCTACCTGACTAGCGGGAGCAACAATGAGCAGTTCTTC CASSYLTSGSNNEQFF
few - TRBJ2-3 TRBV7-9 TGTGCCAGCAGCTTAGGTGGTAGCGGAAGCACAGATACGCAGTATTTT CASSLGGSGSTDTQYF
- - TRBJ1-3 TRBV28 TGTGCCAGCAGTTCCTTCTCTGGAAACACCATATATTTT CASSSFSGNTIYF
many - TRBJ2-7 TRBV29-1 TGCAGCGCCAATACGGCACACGGCGAGCAGTACTTC CSANTAHGEQYF
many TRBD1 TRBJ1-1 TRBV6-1 TGTGCCAGCAGCCGGACAGGGATGAACACTGAAGCTTTCTTT CASSRTGMNTEAFF
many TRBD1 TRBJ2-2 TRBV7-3 TGTGCCACCGGGACAGCCGGCGGGGAGCTGTTTTTT CATGTAGGELFF
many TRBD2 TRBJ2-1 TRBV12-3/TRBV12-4 TGTGCCAGCAGTTTCGAACTAGCGGAGGAATCCTACAATGAGCAGTTCTTC CASSFELAEESYNEQFF